The sequence of this TCR beta chain was determined in a study of T-cell memory formation after mild COVID-19 (dated by TCRdb to the early 2020s). At the level of the whole study: TCR sequence clusters from the two donors were largely donor specific. In a couple of donors, T-cell clones that expanded and contracted after mild COVID-19 were tracked by sequencing TCRalpha and TCRbeta repertoires over time. The cohort comprised two young, previously healthy adult volunteers, one female and one male.

As to this clonotype: The clone's antigen remains unknown. There are no base qualities to consult, and no much larger clone falls within one base.

Study-wide conclusions, independent of this receptor: Balanced CD4/CD8 phenotypes were observed for clones contracting from day 15 to 85, whereas a bias towards CD4+ was observed for a second wave of clones expanding from day 15 to 37. SARS-CoV-2 specificity of the second-wave clones peaking on day 37 was not confirmed. Contracting CD4+ clones were found mainly in CM and EM memory subsets, while CD8+ clones were enriched in EMRA. Only two mild cases were covered in the study, and larger cohorts including severe cases with pre-infection samples were considered necessary. The detection of some responding clones in pre-infection memory suggests that pre-existing cross-reactive memory T cells joined the SARS-CoV-2 response.

The sequencer listed for this sample is Illumina NovaSeq 6000. TCRalpha and TCRbeta cDNA libraries were built by 5'RACE with constant-segment primers, adding sample barcodes and unique molecular identifiers. RNA was extracted from every sample with Trizol reagent. Library amplification was performed in two PCR steps, and a second sample barcode and Illumina TruSeq adapters were introduced in the second step. The libraries were sequenced on an Illumina NovaSeq using 2 x 150 bp paired-end reads. The study's own analysis went as follows. Demultiplexing of reads and collapsing into UMI-guided consensus sequences were performed with migec v1.2.7. Using mixcr v2.1.11, the UMI consensuses were aligned to TRA and TRB V and J templates and assembled into clonotypes. A clonotype was counted as expanded or contracted only when both edgeR and NoisET called the clonotype significant, with the noise models trained on biological replicates. For edgeR calls, a false discovery rate-adjusted p below 0.01 and a log2 fold-change threshold of 1 were applied. As an exploratory analysis of dynamics, max-normalized trajectories of the 1000 most abundant clonotypes were examined with PCA combined with hierarchical clustering. Each responding clone was given a CD4 or CD8 phenotype based on the CD4+ and CD8+ repertoires, which had been sequenced separately. The raw public reads went through TCRdb reprocessing: fastp at Q25, MiXCR clone calling, in-frame beta chains kept. For every CDR3 protein sequence, its rows merge into one entry that carries the most common genes and DNA. What appears here as the V and J calls and clone size reflects TCRdb's work, not the paper's. For this sample there are hundreds of thousands of distinct CDR3 sequences; approximately 27% appear just once. Approximately 13% of the sample belongs to the ten largest clones.

Ficoll-Paque density gradient centrifugation was used to isolate PBMCs. The receptor was derived from an adult woman who had mild COVID-19 (a few samples of this study predate the infection). The sample titles of this study are shuffled in the database, so cell type and time point are left out; the donor was told from shared clones. Sample: PBMCs or a T cell subset sorted from them (not recorded which).

The DNA is TGCAGCGTTACCAAGGTCCAACCCACTAACTATGGCTACACCTTC. The encoded protein is CSVTKVQPTNYGYTF. The receptor chain draws on TRBV29-1 and TRBJ1-2; the D gene cannot be named for sure. There are 15 amino acids in the CDR3, from cysteine to phenylalanine inclusive. Here the CDR3 DNA is all that survives: 45 bases in frame from base 1. At the junction V is shortened by 5 bases and J by 0 bases, with 16 bases in between. Sequences SQVTM (CDR1) and ANQGSEA (CDR2) are obtained from the germline V gene. The reference TRBV29-1 and TRBJ1-2 proteins fill in what lies around the CDR3, so the full variable domain reads SAVISQKPSRDICQRGTSLTIQCQVDSQVTMMFWYRQQPGQSLTLIATANQGSEATYESGFVIDKFPISRPNLTFSTLTVSNMSPEDSSIYLCSVTKVQPTNYGYTFGSGTRLTVV.